This passage covers 2 T cell receptor beta chains from one sample sequenced in a study of siplizumab effects on memory and regulatory T cells. Profiled with immunoSEQ multiplex PCR; TCRdb holds only in-frame clones, not every one. The data show over 85,000 clones, with roughly 93% seen just once and approximately 7.1% held by the top ten. Sequenced material: CD8+ T cells sorted from blood. The receptors shown here come from a human donor in good health.

The V call is TRBV9, the J call TRBJ1-2; D gene ambiguous. The V gene lost 0 bases and the J gene lost 5 bases, with 14 bases spanning the gap. This CDR3 is 15 amino acids long. Germline CDR1 reads SGDLS; CDR2 reads YYNGEE. CDR3 DNA: TGTGCCAGCAGCGTAGCTGACGAACCCATTTATGGCTACACCTTC. Protein sequence: CASSVADEPIYGYTF.

The chain uses TRBV6-5 and TRBJ2-4; D uncertain. Germline CDR1 is MNHEY and CDR2 is SVGAGI. V lost 6 bases to trimming and J lost 6 bases, with 6 bases between them. The CDR3 is 11 residues long. The CDR3 nucleotides read TGTGCCAGCAGCCTTGGAAACATTCAGTACTTC. Translating gives CASSLGNIQYF.